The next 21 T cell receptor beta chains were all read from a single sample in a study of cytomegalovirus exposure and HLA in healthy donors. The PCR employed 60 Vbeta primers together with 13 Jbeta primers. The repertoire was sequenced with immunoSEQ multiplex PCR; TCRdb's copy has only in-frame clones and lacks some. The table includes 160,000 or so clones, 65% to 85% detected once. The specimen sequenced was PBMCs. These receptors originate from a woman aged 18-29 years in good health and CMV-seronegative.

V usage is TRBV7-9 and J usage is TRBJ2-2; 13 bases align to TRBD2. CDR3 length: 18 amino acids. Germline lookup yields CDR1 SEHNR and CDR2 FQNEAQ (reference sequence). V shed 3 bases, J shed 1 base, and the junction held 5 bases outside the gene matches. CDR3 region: CASSFLWTSGRNTGELFF. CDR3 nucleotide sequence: TGTGCCAGCAGCTTCTTGTGGACTAGCGGGAGGAACACCGGGGAGCTGTTTTTT.

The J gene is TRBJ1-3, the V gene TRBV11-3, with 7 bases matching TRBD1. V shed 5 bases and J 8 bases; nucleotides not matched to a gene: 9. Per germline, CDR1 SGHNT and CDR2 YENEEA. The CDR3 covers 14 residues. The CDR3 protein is CASSPGQVGDTIYF. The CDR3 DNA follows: TGTGCCAGCAGCCCTGGACAGGTCGGGGACACCATATATTTT.

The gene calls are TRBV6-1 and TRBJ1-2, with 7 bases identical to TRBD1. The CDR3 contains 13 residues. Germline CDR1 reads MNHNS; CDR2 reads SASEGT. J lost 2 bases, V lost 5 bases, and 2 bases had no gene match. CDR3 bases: TGTGCCAGCAGTCAGGGACAGAACTATGGCTACACCTTC. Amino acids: CASSQGQNYGYTF.

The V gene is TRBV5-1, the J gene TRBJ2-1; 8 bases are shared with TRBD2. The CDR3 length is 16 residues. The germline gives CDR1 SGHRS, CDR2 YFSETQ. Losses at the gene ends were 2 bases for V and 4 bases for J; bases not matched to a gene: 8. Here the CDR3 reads CASSFSLSGGYNEQFF. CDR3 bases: TGCGCCAGCAGCTTTTCCCTAAGCGGGGGTTACAATGAGCAGTTCTTC.

The CDR3 here is CAINLRSTGVSGYTF. For the CDR3, the DNA is TGTGCCATCAACCTAAGGTCAACAGGGGTGAGTGGCTACACCTTC. The chain has TRBV10-3 and TRBJ1-2, with 7 bases identical to TRBD1. This CDR3 contains 15 residues. Germline V lookup: CDR1 ENHRY, CDR2 SYGVKD. V dropped 7 bases and J dropped 7; count of bases not matched to a gene: 15.

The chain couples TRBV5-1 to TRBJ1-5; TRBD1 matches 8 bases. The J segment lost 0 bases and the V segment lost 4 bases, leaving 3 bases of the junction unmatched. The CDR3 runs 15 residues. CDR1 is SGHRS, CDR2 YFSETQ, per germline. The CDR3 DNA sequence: TGCGCCAGCAGCACTGGACAGGGTAGCAATCAGCCCCAGCATTTT. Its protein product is CASSTGQGSNQPQHF. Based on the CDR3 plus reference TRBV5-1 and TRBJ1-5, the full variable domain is KAGVTQTPRYLIKTRGQQVTLSCSPISGHRSVSWYQQTPGQGLQFLFEYFSETQRNKGNFPGRFSGRQFSNSRSEMNVSTLELGDSALYLCASSTGQGSNQPQHFGDGTRLSIL.

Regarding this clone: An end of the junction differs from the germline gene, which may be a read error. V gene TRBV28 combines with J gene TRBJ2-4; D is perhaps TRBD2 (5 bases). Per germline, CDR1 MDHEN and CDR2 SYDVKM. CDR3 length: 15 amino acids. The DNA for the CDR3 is TGTGCCAGCAGTTTGCCGATCCTAGCCAAAAACAGTCAGTACTTC. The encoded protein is CASSLPILAKNSQYF.

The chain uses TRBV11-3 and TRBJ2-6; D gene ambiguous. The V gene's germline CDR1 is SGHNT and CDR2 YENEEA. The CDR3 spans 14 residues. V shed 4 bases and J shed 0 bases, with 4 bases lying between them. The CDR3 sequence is CASSSSSGANVLTF. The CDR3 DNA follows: TGTGCCAGCAGCTCATCCTCTGGGGCCAACGTCCTGACTTTC.

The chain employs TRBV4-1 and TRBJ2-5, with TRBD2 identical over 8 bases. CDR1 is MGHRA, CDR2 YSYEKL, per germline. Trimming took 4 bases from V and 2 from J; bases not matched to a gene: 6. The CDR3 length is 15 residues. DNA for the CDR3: TGCGCCAGCAGCCCGGCCGGGGGGGGGCAAGAGACCCAGTACTTC. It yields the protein CASSPAGGGQETQYF.

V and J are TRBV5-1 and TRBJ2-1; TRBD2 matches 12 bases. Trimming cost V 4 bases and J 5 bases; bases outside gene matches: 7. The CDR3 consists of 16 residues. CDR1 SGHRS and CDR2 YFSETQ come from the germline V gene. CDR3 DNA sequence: TGCGCCAGCAGCAGGAATCTAGCGGGGGGGGACAATGAGCAGTTCTTC. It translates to CASSRNLAGGDNEQFF.

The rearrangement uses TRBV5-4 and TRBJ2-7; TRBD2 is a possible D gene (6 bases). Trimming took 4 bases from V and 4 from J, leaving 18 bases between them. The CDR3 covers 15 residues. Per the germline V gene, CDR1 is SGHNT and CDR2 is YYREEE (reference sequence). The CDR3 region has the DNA TGTGCCAGCAGCCAGGGCGGGATCGCGAGGTACGAGCAGTACTTC. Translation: CASSQGGIARYEQYF.

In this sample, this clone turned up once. The DNA of the CDR3 is TGCGCCAGCAGTGAGATGGCTAGCGGGGAGGATACGCAGTATTTT. Encoded protein: CASSEMASGEDTQYF. This rearrangement joins TRBV10-2 to TRBJ2-3; 9 bases fit TRBD2. The CDR3 extends over 15 amino acids. Trimming took 2 bases from V and 6 from J; bases not matched to a gene: 6. Germline CDR1 reads WSHSY; CDR2 reads SAAADI.

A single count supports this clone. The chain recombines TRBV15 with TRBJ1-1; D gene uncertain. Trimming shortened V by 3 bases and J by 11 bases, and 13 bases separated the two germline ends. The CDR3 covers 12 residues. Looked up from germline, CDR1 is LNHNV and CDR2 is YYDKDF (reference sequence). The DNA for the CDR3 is TGTGCCACCAGCAGTTCGGAGGGAATGGCTTTCTTT. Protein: CATSSSEGMAFF.

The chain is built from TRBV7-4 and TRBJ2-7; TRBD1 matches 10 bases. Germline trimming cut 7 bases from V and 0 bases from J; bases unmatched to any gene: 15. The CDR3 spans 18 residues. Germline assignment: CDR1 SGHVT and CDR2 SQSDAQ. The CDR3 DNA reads TGTGCCAGCACCTCAGTGGGTGGGGGACAGGGGAGCTCCTACGAGCAGTACTTC. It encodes CASTSVGGGQGSSYEQYF.

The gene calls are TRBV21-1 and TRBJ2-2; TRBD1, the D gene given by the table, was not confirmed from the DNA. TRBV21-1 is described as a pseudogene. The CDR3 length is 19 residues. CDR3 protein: CASSKERDTGGACTGELFF. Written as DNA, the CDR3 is TGTGCCAGCAGCAAAGAAAGAGATACAGGGGGCGCGTGCACCGGGGAGCTGTTTTTT.

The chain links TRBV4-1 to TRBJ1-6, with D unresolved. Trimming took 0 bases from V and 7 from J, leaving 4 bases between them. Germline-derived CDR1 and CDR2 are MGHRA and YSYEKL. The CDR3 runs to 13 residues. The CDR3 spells CASSQEANSPLHF. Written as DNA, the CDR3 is TGCGCCAGCAGCCAAGAGGCCAATTCACCCCTCCACTTT.

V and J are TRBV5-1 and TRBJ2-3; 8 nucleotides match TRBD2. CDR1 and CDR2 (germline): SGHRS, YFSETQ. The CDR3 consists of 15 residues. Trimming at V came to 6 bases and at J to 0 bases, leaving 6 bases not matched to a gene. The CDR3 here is CASKQRGTSTDTQYF. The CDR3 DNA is TGCGCCAGCAAGCAGCGGGGGACTAGCACAGATACGCAGTATTTT.

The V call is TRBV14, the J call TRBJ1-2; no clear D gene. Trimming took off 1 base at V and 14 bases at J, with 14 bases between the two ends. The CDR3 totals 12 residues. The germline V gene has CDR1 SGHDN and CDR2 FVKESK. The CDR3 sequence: CASSQASGLRTF. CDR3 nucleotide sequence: TGTGCCAGCAGCCAAGCTAGCGGTCTACGTACCTTC.

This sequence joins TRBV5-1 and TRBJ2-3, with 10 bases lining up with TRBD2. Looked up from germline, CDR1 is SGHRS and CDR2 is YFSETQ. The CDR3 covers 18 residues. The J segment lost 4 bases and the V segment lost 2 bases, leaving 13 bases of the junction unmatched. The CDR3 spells CASSFMASGGRGADTQYF. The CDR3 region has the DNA TGCGCCAGCAGCTTCATGGCTAGCGGGGGAAGGGGGGCAGATACGCAGTATTTT.

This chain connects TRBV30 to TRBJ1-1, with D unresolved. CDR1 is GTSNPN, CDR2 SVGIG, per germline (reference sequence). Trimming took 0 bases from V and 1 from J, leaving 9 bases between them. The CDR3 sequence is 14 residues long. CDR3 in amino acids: CAWSVPRWNTEAFF. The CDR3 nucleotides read TGTGCCTGGAGTGTCCCCCGGTGGAACACTGAAGCTTTCTTT.

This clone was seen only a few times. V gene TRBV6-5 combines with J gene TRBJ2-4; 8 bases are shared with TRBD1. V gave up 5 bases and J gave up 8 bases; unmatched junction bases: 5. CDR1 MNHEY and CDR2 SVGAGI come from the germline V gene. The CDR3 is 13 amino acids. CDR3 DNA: TGTGCCAGCAGTGATGCGACAGGGGACATTCAGTACTTC. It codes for CASSDATGDIQYF.